The 11 T cell receptor beta chains below all came from one sample that was sequenced in a study of shared T cell receptors in the human thymus. Produced via immunoSEQ multiplex PCR; TCRdb's table is partial and in-frame only. Of roughly 410,000 clones listed, 85% to 95% were seen once; the top ten hold roughly 0.02%. The sample was thymocytes. The receptor set was obtained from a human donor.

The chain uses TRBV6-5 and TRBJ1-1, with a tentative D call TRBD1 (5 bases). Trimming left V 6 bases short and J 4 bases short, with 18 bases between. Germline V gives CDR1 MNHEY, CDR2 SVGAGI. CDR3 length: 15 amino acids. The CDR3 nucleotides are TGTGCCAGCAGCCCTGAACAGGCTGCGGGCACTGAAGCTTTCTTT. It codes for CASSPEQAAGTEAFF.

The chain uses TRBV7-8 and TRBJ1-1; D unclear. V was pared by 5 bases and J by 2 bases, with 9 bases between. The germline gives CDR1 SGHVS, CDR2 FQNEAQ. The CDR3 sequence is 13 residues long. The CDR3 DNA is TGTGCCAGCAGCCCAGAGGCAAACACTGAAGCTTTCTTT. It encodes CASSPEANTEAFF.

This clone came up once. The chain carries TRBV14 and TRBJ2-3; 8 bases are shared with TRBD2. The CDR3 contains 19 residues. The germline gives CDR1 SGHDN, CDR2 FVKESK. J gave up 2 bases and V 0 bases, and 13 bases lay outside the gene matches. The CDR3 bases are TGTGCCAGCAGCCAAGATAGATCTAGCGGGCTCAAAAACACAGATACGCAGTATTTT. It specifies CASSQDRSSGLKNTDTQYF.

CDR3 DNA: TGTGCCACCAGCAGAGATAATAGCGGGAGCCGAAGCGAGCAGTACTTC. This encodes CATSRDNSGSRSEQYF. This rearrangement joins TRBV15 to TRBJ2-7; 9 bases line up with TRBD2. Unmatched junction bases numbered 9, after V lost 0 bases and J lost 6 bases. The V gene's germline CDR1 is LNHNV and CDR2 YYDKDF (reference sequence). The CDR3 runs 16 residues. Combining the CDR3 with reference TRBV15 and TRBJ2-7 gives the whole variable domain DAMVIQNPRYQVTQFGKPVTLSCSQTLNHNVMYWYQQKSSQAPKLLFHYYDKDFNNEADTPDNFQSRRPNTSFCFLDIRSPGLGDTAMYLCATSRDNSGSRSEQYFGPGTRLTVT.

The CDR3 spells CASSFTNSTDTQYF. The CDR3 nucleotides read TGTGCCAGCAGTTTTACCAATAGCACAGATACGCAGTATTTT. The V call is TRBV27, the J call TRBJ2-3; D is undetermined. There are 14 residues in the CDR3. Deletions cut 3 bases from V and 0 bases from J, with 7 bases between. Germline assignment: CDR1 MNHEY and CDR2 SMNVEV (reference sequence).

This chain joins TRBV7-9 and TRBJ1-1, with D unresolved. Per the germline V gene, CDR1 is SEHNR and CDR2 is FQNEAQ (reference sequence). CDR3 length: 15 residues. Trimming cost V 1 base and J 0 bases, with 9 bases left between them. CDR3 protein: CASSLGEGLNTEAFF. As DNA, the CDR3 is TGTGCCAGCAGCTTAGGCGAGGGATTGAACACTGAAGCTTTCTTT.

This chain connects TRBV10-1 to TRBJ2-7; D is unclear. V dropped 8 bases and J dropped 5 bases, with 10 bases sitting between them. This CDR3 is 11 amino acids long. The germline gives CDR1 WNHNN, CDR2 SYGVQD (reference sequence). CDR3 protein: CASEEADEQYF. The CDR3 coding sequence is TGCGCCAGCGAAGAGGCGGACGAGCAGTACTTC.

This clone is a singleton in its sample. The rearrangement links TRBV7-2 to TRBJ2-3; TRBD2 is a possible D gene (6 bases). Between the trimmed V and J ends, which lost 4 bases and 0 bases, there was a span of 14 bases. The CDR3 loop spans 16 amino acids. Germline V gives CDR1 SGHTA, CDR2 FQGNSA. CDR3 loop: CASSSRLASSTDTQYF. CDR3 coding DNA: TGTGCCAGCAGCTCGCGGCTAGCGTCTAGCACAGATACGCAGTATTTT.

The chain recombines TRBV9 with TRBJ2-1; perhaps TRBD2 as D (5 bases). CDR1 and CDR2 (germline): SGDLS, YYNGEE. V lost 0 bases and J 5 bases, leaving 12 bases between the germline ends. This CDR3 comprises 15 residues. The CDR3 DNA reads TGTGCCAGCAGCGTAGTGTCAAAGAGGGACAATGAGCAGTTCTTC. It encodes CASSVVSKRDNEQFF.

The chain uses TRBV10-1 and TRBJ1-5; TRBD1 aligns across 7 bases. The CDR3 consists of 15 residues. Looked up from germline, CDR1 is WNHNN and CDR2 is SYGVQD (reference sequence). V shed 9 bases and J 3 bases; nucleotides not matched to a gene: 11. The CDR3 protein is CASNPRGQINQPQHF. In nucleotides, the CDR3 is TGCGCCAGTAACCCGAGGGGACAGATCAATCAGCCCCAGCATTTT.

V is TRBV15 and J is TRBJ1-4; D is possibly TRBD1 (6 bases). Trimming took off 1 base at V and 4 bases at J, with 13 bases between the two ends. Germline V gene data show CDR1 as LNHNV and CDR2 as YYDKDF (reference sequence). CDR3 length: 16 amino acids. CDR3: CATSRGTGTNNEKLFF. CDR3 DNA: TGTGCCACCAGCAGAGGGACCGGGACAAATAATGAAAAACTGTTTTTT.